This TCR beta chain was sequenced during a study of T-cell reconstitution after alpha-beta-depleted transplantation in children. Unique molecular identifiers were incorporated into the prepared TCRbeta library. MiXCR, run by TCRdb on the PCR reads, gives a single entry per CDR3 protein. The table shows a few hundred thousand distinct CDR3 sequences, with over 20% occurring only once. CDR1 and CDR2 from the germline V gene are MNHEY and SMNVEV (reference sequence). The CDR3 length is 15 residues. With V trimmed by 3 bases and J by 6 bases, 8 bases remained unmatched. The chain links TRBV27 to TRBJ2-1; TRBD2 matches 7 bases. This sequence originates from a male patient between 10 and 17 years old who had a stem cell transplant for acute lymphoblastic leukemia, so the T cells may come from the graft donor. The sequencing used PBMCs, mostly from graft donor cells, collected 180 days after TCRalphabeta/CD19-depleted stem cell transplant. Here the CDR3 reads CASSFLADLGNEQFF. DNA for the CDR3: TGTGCCAGCAGTTTCCTAGCGGACCTCGGCAATGAGCAGTTCTTC.